This entry describes one T cell receptor beta chain. Its target is not known. This specimen comes from a study of early T cells in non-severe SARS-CoV-2 infection. Study-level information: The input, bulk RNA from unsorted whole blood, was sequenced, and chains were unpaired.

V was shortened by 2 bases and J by 7 bases, with 6 bases between the two germline ends. The CDR3 has 11 residues. In germline, CDR1 is KGHSH, CDR2 LQKENI. Individual cDNA molecules each received unique molecular identifiers attached to them. TCRdb ran MiXCR on the 5' RACE reads and lists one entry per CDR3 protein. The sample consists of about 50,000 distinct CDR3 sequences, roughly 12% of them appearing once. General study points: VDJdb matching skewed toward anti-spike CD8 responses, missing private and CD4 specificities.

The chain joins TRBV18 to TRBJ2-7, with D uncertain. This sequence was found in an adult who was a healthcare worker with PCR-confirmed SARS-CoV-2 infection or an uninfected control (not recorded which). The sample consisted of whole blood, taken at baseline. The CDR3 bases are TGTGCCAGCTCACCAAGCGTGGAGCAGTACTTC. Translation: CASSPSVEQYF.